The 7 T cell receptor beta chains listed next were all sequenced from one sample in a study of CD8+ T cells in alopecia areata. After isolation, RNA underwent reverse transcription to generate cDNA as the sequencing template. Libraries were prepared by immunoSEQ multiplex PCR; TCRdb keeps only in-frame clonotypes and omits some of them. The sample holds 110,000 or so clones, 55% to 60% seen once. Treatment reported: oral pan-JAK inhibitor, 5-10 mg twice daily. This specimen consisted of CD4+ T cells sorted from blood, obtained at week 24, from a patient treated with tofacitinib. Receptors originate from a human donor with alopecia areata.

The V and J genes are TRBV10-3 and TRBJ2-3; D not resolved. Germline V CDR1 and CDR2: ENHRY, SYGVKD. V was trimmed by 11 bases and J by 0 bases, leaving 12 bases between them. This CDR3 is 13 amino acids long. CDR3: CASLRASTDTQYF. The CDR3 DNA sequence: TGTGCCTCCCTCCGTGCAAGCACAGATACGCAGTATTTT.

The CDR3 protein is CASSMRQGQDSPLHF. The CDR3 DNA follows: TGTGCCAGTAGTATGCGACAGGGGCAGGATTCACCCCTCCACTTT. The gene calls are TRBV19 and TRBJ1-6, with TRBD1 matching 8 bases. Germline V gives CDR1 LNHDA, CDR2 SQIVND (reference sequence). V was clipped by 3 bases and J by 8 bases; unmatched bases: 6. This CDR3 comprises 15 residues.

V usage is TRBV10-3 and J usage is TRBJ1-1; D may be TRBD1 (5 bases). Germline V lookup: CDR1 ENHRY, CDR2 SYGVKD. With 8 bases removed from V and 2 bases from J, the gap between germline ends came to 12 bases. The CDR3 is made up of 13 amino acids. CDR3 DNA: TGTGCCATCCGGGACTCCAAAAACACTGAAGCTTTCTTT. Its protein product is CAIRDSKNTEAFF.

The rearrangement links TRBV2 to TRBJ2-6, with 8 bases fitting TRBD2. Looked up from germline, CDR1 is SNHLY and CDR2 is FYNNEI. J lost 2 bases, V lost 6 bases, and 3 bases had no gene match. This CDR3 contains 15 residues. In DNA form, the CDR3 reads TGTGCCAGCAGCCCGGGACTAGCTGGGGCCAACGTCCTGACTTTC. As protein: CASSPGLAGANVLTF.

The genes are TRBV7-9 and TRBJ2-7; 7 nucleotides line up with TRBD1. CDR1 and CDR2 (germline): SEHNR, FQNEAQ (reference sequence). Trimming at V came to 5 bases and at J to 7 bases, leaving 11 bases not matched to a gene. The CDR3 totals 14 residues. In DNA form, the CDR3 reads TGTGCCAGCAGCCTAACCCGACAGGGTCGAGAGCAGTACTTC. Its translation: CASSLTRQGREQYF. Variable domain in full (rest from reference TRBV7-9 and TRBJ2-7): DTGVSQNPRHKITKRGQNVTFRCDPISEHNRLYWYRQTLGQGPEFLTYFQNEAQLEKSRLLSDRFSAERPKGSFSTLEIQRTEQGDSAMYLCASSLTRQGREQYFGPGTRLTVT.

Comments on this clone: The same CDR3 is also encoded by other DNA sequences in this sample. The V call is TRBV7-2, the J call TRBJ2-5; D not certain. Germline-derived CDR1 and CDR2 are SGHTA and FQGNSA. Trimming left V 2 bases short and J 5 bases short, with 9 bases between. CDR3 size: 13 residues. CDR3 loop: CASSLNGGETQYF. CDR3 in DNA: TGTGCCAGCAGCTTAAACGGTGGGGAGACCCAGTACTTC. Full variable domain (outside the CDR3, taken from reference TRBV7-2 and TRBJ2-5): GAGVSQSPSNKVTEKGKDVELRCDPISGHTALYWYRQSLGQGLEFLIYFQGNSAPDKSGLPSDRFSAERTGGSVSTLTIQRTQQEDSAVYLCASSLNGGETQYFGPGTRLLVL.

This chain links TRBV30 with TRBJ1-1; D ambiguous. V lost 5 bases and J 1 base, leaving 8 bases between the germline ends. The CDR3 is made up of 12 amino acids. Germline assignment: CDR1 GTSNPN and CDR2 SVGIG (reference sequence). The CDR3 reads CAWDRKNTEAFF. CDR3 DNA sequence: TGTGCCTGGGACCGTAAGAACACTGAAGCTTTCTTT.